These 21 T cell receptor beta chains were all obtained from the same sample, sequenced in a study of blood T cell repertoires in COVID-19. Measured with immunoSEQ multiplex PCR; TCRdb has only the in-frame clones, and not every one. Here the sample spans about 110,000 clones, roughly 85% being singletons. Source material: peripheral blood. The receptors derive from a human donor in a cohort sampled during active COVID-19.

The J gene is TRBJ1-5, the V gene TRBV10-1, with 8 bases lining up with TRBD1. J gave up 7 bases and V 2 bases, and 1 base lay outside the gene matches. The CDR3 is 13 amino acids. Germline values: CDR1 WNHNN, CDR2 SYGVQD (reference sequence). CDR3 protein: CASSETGGQPQHF. Written as DNA, the CDR3 is TGCGCCAGCAGTGAGACAGGGGGACAGCCCCAGCATTTT.

This chain links TRBV7-6 with TRBJ1-3; D is uncertain. The V gene lost 1 base and the J gene lost 0 bases, with 7 bases spanning the gap. CDR1 is SGHVS, CDR2 FNYEAQ, per germline. This CDR3 is 15 amino acids long. CDR3 sequence: CASSLGSYSGNTIYF. CDR3 DNA: TGTGCCAGCAGCTTAGGCTCCTACTCTGGAAACACCATATATTTT.

The chain carries TRBV28 and TRBJ1-5; weak D call: TRBD1 (6 bases). The CDR3 extends over 14 amino acids. Germline V CDR1 and CDR2: MDHEN, SYDVKM. Trimming took 6 bases from V and 6 from J, leaving 15 bases between them. In DNA form, the CDR3 reads TGTGCCAGCAGACTGGCGGGGGCAAGTCAGCCCCAGCATTTT. The encoded protein is CASRLAGASQPQHF.

This chain joins TRBV5-6 and TRBJ1-1, with unresolved D. V lost 0 bases to trimming and J lost 0 bases, with 9 bases between them. Per the germline V gene, CDR1 is SGHDT and CDR2 is YYEEEE. The CDR3 runs to 15 residues. Written as DNA, the CDR3 is TGTGCCAGCAGCTTGGCCGGAGTAGTGAACACTGAAGCTTTCTTT. This translates into CASSLAGVVNTEAFF.

The CDR3 region has the DNA TGTGCCAGCAGCATAAGACAGATGGACACTGAAGCTTTCTTT. Translating it yields CASSIRQMDTEAFF. V and J are TRBV9 and TRBJ1-1, with D perhaps matching TRBD1 (5 bases). V shed 4 bases and J shed 3 bases, with 13 bases lying between them. Germline lookup yields CDR1 SGDLS and CDR2 YYNGEE. The CDR3 is 14 amino acids.

The chain recombines TRBV11-2 with TRBJ2-1; 13 nucleotides align to TRBD2. V was pared by 1 base and J by 10 bases, with 4 bases of the junction left unmatched. The CDR3 is made up of 15 amino acids. Germline CDR1 SGHAT, CDR2 FQNNGV. CDR3 nucleotide sequence: TGTGCCAGCAGCTTAGCACTAGCGGGAGGGAGGGAGCAGTTCTTC. Its protein product is CASSLALAGGREQFF. Together with reference TRBV11-2 and TRBJ2-1, the CDR3 gives the full variable domain: EAGVAQSPRYKIIEKRQSVAFWCNPISGHATLYWYQQILGQGPKLLIQFQNNGVVDDSQLPKDRFSAERLKGVDSTLKIQPAKLEDSAVYLCASSLALAGGREQFFGPGTRLTVL.

V and J are TRBV28 and TRBJ2-1, with 7 bases matching TRBD1. The CDR3 runs to 15 residues. Germline trimming cut 5 bases from V and 0 bases from J; bases unmatched to any gene: 4. The germline gives CDR1 MDHEN, CDR2 SYDVKM. The CDR3 DNA reads TGTGCCAGCAGTCTACAGGGGAGCTCCTACAATGAGCAGTTCTTC. It yields the protein CASSLQGSSYNEQFF.

V is TRBV20-1 and J is TRBJ2-7; maybe TRBD2 (5 bases). This CDR3 contains 11 residues. The germline V gene has CDR1 DFQATT and CDR2 SNEGSKA (reference sequence). The V end was cut by 4 bases, the J end by 6 bases, with 10 bases between. The CDR3 loop is CSATGGPEQYF. The CDR3, as DNA: TGCAGTGCTACCGGCGGGCCCGAGCAGTACTTC.

The genes are TRBV7-3 and TRBJ2-1; tentative D call: TRBD2 (6 bases). Germline assignment: CDR1 SGHTA and CDR2 FQGTGA. V lost 6 bases, J lost 0 bases, and 12 bases lay in between. CDR3 length: 15 residues. DNA of the CDR3: TGTGCCAGCAGTTTAGCGGCAAGCTCCTACAATGAGCAGTTCTTC. This codes for CASSLAASSYNEQFF.

This clone was picked up one time. The rearrangement links TRBV28 to TRBJ2-7; D gene ambiguous. The CDR3 runs to 13 residues. The germline V and J ends were trimmed by 5 bases and 4 bases, with 12 bases remaining between them. CDR1 is MDHEN, CDR2 SYDVKM, per germline. The CDR3 protein is CASSTPRQYEQYF. The DNA of the CDR3 is TGTGCCAGCAGTACCCCGAGGCAGTACGAGCAGTACTTC.

The chain links TRBV4-1 to TRBJ2-3; 9 positions agree with TRBD2. J gave up 1 base and V 0 bases, and 5 bases lay outside the gene matches. Germline loops: CDR1 MGHRA, CDR2 YSYEKL. The CDR3 is 17 amino acids. This CDR3 reads CASSQDRASGGTDTQYF. The CDR3 DNA reads TGCGCCAGCAGCCAAGATAGGGCTAGCGGGGGCACAGATACGCAGTATTTT.

The chain couples TRBV28 to TRBJ2-7; D not resolved. There are 13 residues in the CDR3. From germline, CDR1 is MDHEN and CDR2 SYDVKM. Trimming removed 1 base from V and 5 bases from J, with 9 bases in between. CDR3 region: CASSLSRIHEQYF. In DNA, the CDR3 is TGTGCCAGCAGTTTATCCAGGATCCACGAGCAGTACTTC.

V is TRBV5-4 and J is TRBJ2-3; 8 nucleotides align to TRBD2. V gave up 5 bases and J gave up 2 bases; unmatched junction bases: 7. Germline CDR1 is SGHNT and CDR2 is YYREEE (reference sequence). This CDR3 comprises 15 residues. The CDR3 here is CASSKRERITDTQYF. The CDR3 DNA sequence: TGTGCCAGCAGTAAGCGGGAGCGGATCACAGATACGCAGTATTTT.

This chain connects TRBV7-2 to TRBJ2-7, with 9 bases aligning to TRBD1. This CDR3 contains 16 residues. Germline CDR1 is SGHTA and CDR2 is FQGNSA. J lost 5 bases, V lost 4 bases, and 12 bases had no gene match. CDR3 DNA sequence: TGTGCCAGCAGCTCACACCCTCCCGGGACAGGGAACGAGCAGTACTTC. Translation: CASSSHPPGTGNEQYF.

V is TRBV10-3 and J is TRBJ1-2; TRBD1 matches at 9 bases. CDR1 is ENHRY and CDR2 is SYGVKD in the germline V gene. CDR3 length: 15 residues. V lost 0 bases and J lost 4; bases outside the gene matches: 3. As DNA, the CDR3 is TGTGCCATCAGTGAGTCGGGACAGGGTGGCTATGGCTACACCTTC. Amino acid sequence: CAISESGQGGYGYTF.

The genes are TRBV7-9 and TRBJ2-3; unclear D gene. V was pared by 7 bases and J by 0 bases, with 8 bases between. This CDR3 region has 13 residues. Germline assignment: CDR1 SEHNR and CDR2 FQNEAQ (reference sequence). CDR3 amino acids: CASTSLSTDTQYF. DNA of the CDR3: TGTGCCAGCACGTCCCTTAGCACAGATACGCAGTATTTT.

The rearrangement links TRBV5-1 to TRBJ2-3; 9 bases map to TRBD2. CDR1 SGHRS and CDR2 YFSETQ come from the germline V gene. Germline trimming cut 3 bases from V and 0 bases from J; bases unmatched to any gene: 5. This CDR3 has 16 residues. The chain's CDR3 is CASSSGLAPSTDTQYF. Written as DNA, the CDR3 is TGCGCCAGCAGCTCGGGACTAGCCCCCAGCACAGATACGCAGTATTTT.

The genes are TRBV29-1 and TRBJ2-1, with D tentatively TRBD2 (5 bases). CDR1 is SQVTM and CDR2 is ANQGSEA in the germline V gene. The V gene lost 7 bases and the J gene lost 0 bases, with 10 bases spanning the gap. The CDR3 has 13 residues. The CDR3 reads CSGAAVSYNEQFF. The CDR3 nucleotides read TGCAGCGGAGCGGCGGTCTCCTACAATGAGCAGTTCTTC.

The CDR3 sequence: CASSPWDFTDTQYF. The CDR3 DNA sequence: TGTGCCAGCAGCCCCTGGGACTTCACAGATACGCAGTATTTT. The chain couples TRBV7-2 to TRBJ2-3; D is possibly TRBD2 (6 bases). V lost 5 bases to trimming and J lost 2 bases, with 11 bases between them. The CDR3 consists of 14 residues. Germline V CDR1 and CDR2: SGHTA, FQGNSA.

The V and J genes are TRBV4-1 and TRBJ1-2; TRBD1 might be the D (6 bases). V was cut by 5 bases and J by 6 bases, with 19 bases left in between. The CDR3 consists of 15 residues. In germline, CDR1 is MGHRA, CDR2 YSYEKL. CDR3 region: CASSSREGGSNGYTF. DNA of the CDR3: TGCGCCAGCAGCTCCCGGGAGGGGGGATCCAATGGCTACACCTTC.

J is TRBJ2-7 and V is TRBV28; a possible D gene is TRBD1 (6 bases). Germline V lookup: CDR1 MDHEN, CDR2 SYDVKM. V lost 4 bases to trimming and J lost 4 bases, with 8 bases between them. The CDR3 has 12 amino acids. The CDR3 nucleotides are TGTGCCAGCAGTTGGGGGCTGTACGAGCAGTACTTC. Protein sequence: CASSWGLYEQYF.